This T cell receptor (beta chain) was recovered during a study of patients and donors after allogeneic stem cell transplantation. Each CDR3 protein is one row after TCRdb ran MiXCR on the RT-PCR reads. The repertoire holds 50,000 to 60,000 distinct CDR3 sequences, with 10% to 15% as singletons. Input material: blood, either unsorted or a sorted T cell fraction (not recorded which). The sequence derives from a human donor who was either an allogeneic HSCT recipient or a stem cell or donor lymphocyte infusion donor (not recorded which). It is not recorded whose cells these are; they may come from a transplant donor.

CDR3 DNA sequence: TGTGCCAGCAGCTTAGCGCTGGCTAGCGGGTACTTAGGACCCTCCTACAATGAGCAGTTCTTC. This encodes CASSLALASGYLGPSYNEQFF. The chain carries TRBV7-6 and TRBJ2-1, with 8 positions matching TRBD2. Trimming cost V 0 bases and J 0 bases; bases outside gene matches: 16. Germline V lookup: CDR1 SGHVS, CDR2 FNYEAQ. The CDR3 contains 21 residues.